Listed below are T cell receptor beta chains from one sample, sequenced in a study of read filtering for tumor transcriptome and immune sequencing. TCRdb redid the calling of the reads with MiXCR, one entry per CDR3 protein. The profile shows roughly 38,000 distinct CDR3 sequences, around an eighth of them singletons. Sequenced sample: a population of CD138-negative cells sorted from bone marrow. These receptor sequences come from a donor at least 40 years old with multiple myeloma. CDR3s include the opening cysteine and the closing phenylalanine or tryptophan. The D gene is left open where the match is weak. For some rows the clone size is stated as once, few or many, or as a class when expanded; others skip it.

16	TRBJ2-6	TRBD1	TRBV6-5	many	TGTGCCAGCAGTCCTAAAGGGGGCACTGGGGCCAACGTCCTGACTTTC	CASSPKGGTGANVLTF
16	TRBJ2-1	TRBD2	TRBV9	.	TGTGCCAGCAGCGTACCGTCTAGCGGTTTCGGTAATGAGCAGCTCTTC	CASSVPSSGFGNEQLF
12	TRBJ2-7	TRBD1	TRBV19	many	TGTGCCAGTAGTGACCCTGGGACAGGGCAGTACTTC	CASSDPGTGQYF
16	TRBJ2-1	.	TRBV28	many	TGTGCCAGCAGGCCCGGTAGGCGGGGCTCCTACAATGAGCAGTTCTTC	CASRPGRRGSYNEQFF
14	TRBJ2-5	TRBD1	TRBV5-1	many	TGCGCCAGCACCACAGGGGGTGCCCAAGAGACCCAGTACTTC	CASTTGGAQETQYF
16	TRBJ2-3	.	TRBV12-3/TRBV12-4	many	TGTGCCAGCAGTCCGTTGGACTCCTCCCGTCGGGATACGCAGTATTTT	CASSPLDSSRRDTQYF
12	TRBJ1-4	.	TRBV28	many	TGTGCCAGCAACACCGGGGGAGGGGACCTGTTTTTT	CASNTGGGDLFF
11	TRBJ2-5	.	TRBV28	many	TGTGCCAGCAGCTCCGGTCAGACCCAGTACTTC	CASSSGQTQYF
16	TRBJ2-5	.	TRBV12-3/TRBV12-4	.	TGTGCCAGTTCTTGGGGCCCCACCCCCCGCGAAGAGACCCAGTACTTC	CASSWGPTPREETQYF
15	TRBJ2-1	TRBD2	TRBV11-1	.	TGTGCCAGCAGACTCGGGATTAGCGGGAAGACGGGGCAGTTCTTC	CASRLGISGKTGQFF
13	TRBJ2-1	TRBD1	TRBV11-2	many	TGTGCCAGCAGCCCGGGACAGGGGAATGAGCAGTTCTTC	CASSPGQGNEQFF
12	TRBJ2-1	.	TRBV29-1	many	TGCAGCGTTGACGGGAGTTACAATGAGCAGTTCTTC	CSVDGSYNEQFF
13	TRBJ2-7	TRBD1	TRBV29-1	.	TGCAGCGTTGGCGGGACAGGGTCCCACGAGCAGTACTTC	CSVGGTGSHEQYF
14	TRBJ2-6	.	TRBV4-3	many	TGCGCCAGCAGCCAAGATACAAGGTCCAACGTCCTGACTTTC	CASSQDTRSNVLTF
15	TRBJ2-7	.	TRBV6-2/TRBV6-3	many	TGTGCCAGCAGCCGCCAGGGGCTTCACTCCTACGAGCAGTACTTC	CASSRQGLHSYEQYF
15	TRBJ1-3	.	TRBV5-6	few	TGTGCCAGCAGCTTGCAGCCGGGGCCTGGAAACACCATATATTTT	CASSLQPGPGNTIYF
15	TRBJ2-1	TRBD2	TRBV11-2	many	TGTGCCAGCAGCTATGTAGCGGGAGTACTCGATGAGCAGTTCTTC	CASSYVAGVLDEQFF
15	TRBJ2-1	TRBD2	TRBV9	many	TGTGCCAGCAGCGAGAGCGGGACCGCCTACAATGAGCAGTTCTTC	CASSESGTAYNEQFF
14	TRBJ2-7	.	TRBV6-2/TRBV6-3	many	TGTGCCAGCAGTTATCCGGGACGGCCCTGGGAGCAGTACTTC	CASSYPGRPWEQYF
12	TRBJ2-7	.	TRBV19	.	TGTGCCAGTAGTATGAGAAGGGACGAGCAGTACTTC	CASSMRRDEQYF
18	TRBJ2-6	.	TRBV7-9	.	TGTGCCAGCAGCTTAAACGCACGGAGGGGCTCTGGGGCCAACGTCCTGACTTTC	CASSLNARRGSGANVLTF
19	TRBJ2-6	.	TRBV28	many	TGTGCCAGCAGTTCCCCTCGACAGGAGGTATTCTCTGGGGCCAACGTCCTGACTTTC	CASSSPRQEVFSGANVLTF
12	TRBJ1-6	.	TRBV12-3/TRBV12-4	.	TGCGCCAGCAGCCGCCTCAGGGGAACCCGCCACTTT	CASSRLRGTRHF
14	TRBJ2-1	.	TRBV14	few	TGTGCCAGCAGCCAAGCCCGTGGCTCCAATGAGCAGTTCTTC	CASSQARGSNEQFF
16	TRBJ2-1	TRBD2	TRBV19	many	TGTGCCAGTAGTATCCGAGCTAGCGGGAGGTACAATGAGCAGTTCTTC	CASSIRASGRYNEQFF
16	TRBJ2-7	TRBD2	TRBV19	many	TGTGCCAGTAGCCCGGGGGAAGCGGGAATGGGCTTACAGCAGTACTTC	CASSPGEAGMGLQQYF
15	TRBJ2-6	.	TRBV6-1	.	TGTGCCGGCAGTGAAGGGGGGTCTGGGGCCAACGTCCTGACTTTC	CAGSEGGSGANVLTF
13	TRBJ2-5	.	TRBV12-3/TRBV12-4	.	TGTGCCAGCAGAGCGGCAGGGACAGAGACCCAGTACTTC	CASRAAGTETQYF
14	TRBJ2-1	.	TRBV20-1	.	TGCAGTGCTAGTGGGGCCTCCGGGCCCAATGAGCAGTTCTTC	CSASGASGPNEQFF
13	TRBJ1-5	.	TRBV29-1	many	TGCAGCGTGGGAGGTGGGGATTATCAGCCCCAGCATTTT	CSVGGGDYQPQHF
16	TRBJ2-1	.	TRBV4-3	many	TGCGCCAGCAGACCGACCGGGACTCCCAGAGACAATGAGCAGTTCTTC	CASRPTGTPRDNEQFF
16	TRBJ2-5	TRBD1	TRBV24-1	many	TGTGCCACCAGTGATTCACCGGGACAGGAACAAGAGACCCAGTACTTC	CATSDSPGQEQETQYF
14	TRBJ2-7	.	TRBV7-9	many	TGTGCCAGCAGCTTAGAGGGCAGGGCGGGAGAGCAGTACTTC	CASSLEGRAGEQYF
15	TRBJ2-7	TRBD1	TRBV18	many	TGTGCCAGCTCACCACCAAACTCACAGGGGGACGAGCAGTACTTC	CASSPPNSQGDEQYF
13	TRBJ2-7	.	TRBV4-3	many	TGCGCCAGCAGCCAAGCGGGGACCCTCGAGCAGTACTTC	CASSQAGTLEQYF
15	TRBJ2-3	TRBD2	TRBV4-1	many	TGCGCCAGCAGCCTCCGACTAGCGGGAGGAGATACGCAGTATTTT	CASSLRLAGGDTQYF
14	TRBJ2-3	.	TRBV11-2	many	TGTGCCAGCAGCCCGGGACTTCCCACAGATACGCAGTATTTT	CASSPGLPTDTQYF
14	TRBJ2-1	TRBD2	TRBV7-7	many	TGTGCTAGCAGTAAGACTAGCGTCAAAAGTGAGCAGTTCTTC	CASSKTSVKSEQFF